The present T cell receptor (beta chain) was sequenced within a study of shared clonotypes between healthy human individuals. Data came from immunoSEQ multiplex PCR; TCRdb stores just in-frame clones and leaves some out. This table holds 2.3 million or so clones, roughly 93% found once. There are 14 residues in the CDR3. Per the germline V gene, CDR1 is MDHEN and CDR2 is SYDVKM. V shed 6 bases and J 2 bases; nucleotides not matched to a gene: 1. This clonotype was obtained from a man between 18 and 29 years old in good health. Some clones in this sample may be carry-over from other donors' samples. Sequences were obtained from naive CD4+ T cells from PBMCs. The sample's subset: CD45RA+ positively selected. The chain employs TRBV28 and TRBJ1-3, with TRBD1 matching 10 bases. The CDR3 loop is CASRGTGAGNTIYF. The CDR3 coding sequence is TGTGCCAGCAGGGGGACAGGGGCTGGAAACACCATATATTTT.